Detailed here is one TCR beta chain. As yet, its antigen is unknown. This specimen belongs to a study of cytomegalovirus exposure and HLA in healthy donors. Overall study findings and caveats: Apart from CMV serostatus, no immune exposure information was available. The investigators catalogued 164 TCR beta chains as cytomegalovirus-associated.

From germline, CDR1 is SGHTA and CDR2 FQGNSA. The CDR3 contains 15 residues. The V gene end was trimmed by 5 bases and the J gene end by 2 bases; junction bases not matched to a gene: 4. The study ran its PCR with 60 Vbeta and 13 Jbeta primers. Here immunoSEQ multiplex PCR was the method, and the copy in TCRdb shows in-frame clones only, minus some. The sample records about 170,000 clones, around 82% being singletons. This receptor was obtained from a male donor in good health and CMV-seronegative. This chain uses TRBV7-2 with TRBJ2-7; 12 bases line up with TRBD2. Sequencing used PBMCs. The CDR3 sequence is CASSPTSGGTYEQYF. DNA of the CDR3: TGTGCCAGCAGCCCGACTAGCGGGGGAACCTACGAGCAGTACTTC.